The next 22 T cell receptor beta chains were all read from a single sample in a study of T cell responses to AZD1222 COVID-19 vaccine. Sequencing used immunoSEQ multiplex PCR; TCRdb keeps in-frame clones, though not all of them. This sample yields tens of thousands of clones, of which about 89% are seen a single time; just under 2% belongs to the top ten. Sequenced here: peripheral blood, sampled on day 0 of AZD1222 vaccination. These TCRs come from an adult in good health.

The J gene is TRBJ1-1, the V gene TRBV9; 12 nucleotides match TRBD1. The CDR3 runs 15 residues. Per the germline V gene, CDR1 is SGDLS and CDR2 is YYNGEE. The junction had 4 bases not matched to a gene; V was cut back by 0 bases and J by 7 bases. CDR3 bases: TGTGCCAGCAGCGTAGTAGGGACAGGGGGCGGTGAAGCTTTCTTT. Residues: CASSVVGTGGGEAFF.

The rearrangement uses TRBV6-5 and TRBJ2-3; the D is unclear. Germline CDR1 MNHEY, CDR2 SVGAGI. The CDR3 runs 14 residues. Trimming shortened V by 3 bases and J by 0 bases, and 7 bases separated the two germline ends. The chain's CDR3 is CASSYTGSTDTQYF. The DNA for the CDR3 is TGTGCCAGCAGTTATACCGGGAGCACAGATACGCAGTATTTT.

V and J are TRBV7-8 and TRBJ1-5; D is possibly TRBD1 (5 bases). Germline values: CDR1 SGHVS, CDR2 FQNEAQ. Between the trimmed V and J ends, which lost 2 bases and 1 base, there was a span of 15 bases. This CDR3 region has 17 residues. The CDR3 sequence: CASSLIQGSQSNQPQHF. The CDR3 DNA reads TGTGCCAGCAGCTTAATTCAGGGAAGTCAGAGCAATCAGCCCCAGCATTTT.

CDR3: CASSLDEDYEQYF. CDR3 nucleotides: TGTGCCAGCAGCCTAGACGAGGACTACGAGCAGTACTTC. The J gene is TRBJ2-7, the V gene TRBV9; D not certain. CDR3 length: 13 amino acids. Germline CDR1 is SGDLS and CDR2 is YYNGEE. Trimming cost V 4 bases and J 3 bases, with 11 bases left between them.

The chain employs TRBV19 and TRBJ2-3; 10 nucleotides match TRBD1. CDR1 and CDR2 from the germline V gene are LNHDA and SQIVND (reference sequence). This CDR3 spans 15 amino acids. The V and J ends lost 6 bases and 4 bases, in that order; junction bases with no gene match: 7. CDR3 region: CASRDRGGSADTQYF. The CDR3, as DNA: TGTGCCAGTAGGGACAGGGGGGGGTCAGCAGATACGCAGTATTTT.

This chain joins TRBV5-8 and TRBJ2-1; the match to TRBD2 covers 11 bases. The CDR3 has 14 residues. The V gene's germline CDR1 is SGHTS and CDR2 YDEGEE. The J segment lost 8 bases and the V segment lost 4 bases, leaving 5 bases of the junction unmatched. The CDR3 DNA is TGTGCCAGCAGCCGGACTAGCGGGTTTGATGAGCAGTTCTTC. Translating it yields CASSRTSGFDEQFF.

The rearrangement joins TRBV18 to TRBJ2-1, with 15 bases lining up with TRBD2. Per the germline V gene, CDR1 is KGHSH and CDR2 is LQKENI. Trimming took 3 bases from V and 6 from J; bases not matched to a gene: 3. This CDR3 is 16 amino acids long. The CDR3 DNA follows: TGTGCCAGCTCACCCTCGGGACTAGCGGGAGGCAATGAGCAGTTCTTC. Amino acid sequence: CASSPSGLAGGNEQFF. The entire variable domain, with the rest obtained from reference TRBV18 and TRBJ2-1, is as follows: NAGVMQNPRHLVRRRGQEARLRCSPMKGHSHVYWYRQLPEEGLKFMVYLQKENIIDESGMPKERFSAEFPKEGPSILRIQQVVRGDSAAYFCASSPSGLAGGNEQFFGPGTRLTVL.

The V call is TRBV5-1, the J call TRBJ2-1; 9 bases match TRBD2. V shed 4 bases, J shed 4 bases, and the junction held 12 bases outside the gene matches. The germline CDR1 and CDR2 sequences are SGHRS and YFSETQ. This CDR3 has 17 amino acids. Here the CDR3 DNA reads TGCGCCAGCAGCGCGGGGGTTTTAGCGGGAGTATACAATGAGCAGTTCTTC. Translation: CASSAGVLAGVYNEQFF.

This chain uses TRBV3-1 (or the pseudogene TRBV3-2) with TRBJ2-1; 8 nucleotides align to TRBD2. Germline values: CDR1 LGHDT, CDR2 YNNKEL (reference sequence). V trimming: 3 bases; J trimming: 9 bases; junction bases outside the gene matches: 7. CDR3 length equals 14 residues. CDR3 sequence reads: CASSQAPSGSEQFF. The CDR3 coding sequence is TGTGCCAGCAGCCAGGCCCCGAGCGGGAGTGAGCAGTTCTTC.

The chain couples TRBV27 to TRBJ2-7; 11 bases match TRBD2. Germline V gives CDR1 MNHEY, CDR2 SMNVEV (reference sequence). This CDR3 has 14 residues. V shed 4 bases and J 6 bases; nucleotides not matched to a gene: 5. The CDR3: CASSWGLAGGEQYF. The CDR3 DNA reads TGTGCCAGCAGTTGGGGGCTAGCGGGAGGCGAGCAGTACTTC.

The chain combines TRBV11-2 with TRBJ2-1; no clear D. The CDR3 extends over 12 amino acids. V dropped 7 bases and J dropped 9 bases, with 13 bases sitting between them. The V gene's germline CDR1 is SGHAT and CDR2 FQNNGV. The CDR3 bases are TGTGCCAGCACCCCGATAGTGGGTGAGCAGTTCTTC. It encodes CASTPIVGEQFF.

The chain uses TRBV10-3 and TRBJ2-7; possibly TRBD1 for D (5 bases). The CDR3 spans 14 residues. Per the germline V gene, CDR1 is ENHRY and CDR2 is SYGVKD. With 3 bases removed from V and 6 bases from J, the gap between germline ends came to 15 bases. As DNA, the CDR3 is TGTGCCATCAGTGACGAGATGATAAGGGGCGAGCAGTACTTC. Amino acid sequence: CAISDEMIRGEQYF.

V gene TRBV6-5 combines with J gene TRBJ1-4, with D maybe TRBD1 (5 bases). Trimming shortened V by 5 bases and J by 8 bases, and 18 bases separated the two germline ends. Germline V gene data show CDR1 as MNHEY and CDR2 as SVGAGI. The CDR3 loop spans 15 amino acids. The CDR3 loop is CASSHGGRADEKLFF. CDR3 in DNA: TGTGCCAGCAGTCACGGGGGAAGGGCAGACGAAAAACTGTTTTTT.

The rearrangement uses TRBV15 and TRBJ1-5, with D perhaps matching TRBD1 (5 bases). The CDR3 has 14 amino acids. CDR1 is LNHNV and CDR2 is YYDKDF in the germline V gene (reference sequence). V lost 2 bases to trimming and J lost 2 bases, with 7 bases between them. CDR3 nucleotide sequence: TGTGCCACCAGCAGAACCAGGGGCAATCAGCCCCAGCATTTT. It codes for CATSRTRGNQPQHF. The whole variable domain, remainder taken from reference TRBV15 and TRBJ1-5, is DAMVIQNPRYQVTQFGKPVTLSCSQTLNHNVMYWYQQKSSQAPKLLFHYYDKDFNNEADTPDNFQSRRPNTSFCFLDIRSPGLGDTAMYLCATSRTRGNQPQHFGDGTRLSIL.

The gene calls are TRBV9 and TRBJ1-3; TRBD1 aligns across 7 bases. The trim removed 6 bases at V and 0 bases at J, leaving 6 bases unmatched. The germline CDR1 and CDR2 sequences are SGDLS and YYNGEE. CDR3 length: 15 amino acids. CDR3 protein: CASTRDSLSGNTIYF. The CDR3 nucleotides read TGTGCCAGCACCCGGGACAGCCTCTCTGGAAACACCATATATTTT.

The V gene is TRBV10-2, the J gene TRBJ2-1, with no clear D. V was pared by 3 bases and J by 8 bases, with 5 bases between. Germline-derived CDR1 and CDR2 are WSHSY and SAAADI. CDR3 length equals 11 residues. CDR3 DNA sequence: TGCGCCAGCAGTGATGTCTATGAGCAGTTCTTC. This encodes CASSDVYEQFF.

The gene calls are TRBV7-2 and TRBJ1-1; the D is unclear. The CDR3 sequence is 13 residues long. With 4 bases removed from V and 0 bases from J, the gap between germline ends came to 6 bases. CDR1 SGHTA and CDR2 FQGNSA come from the germline V gene. CDR3 bases: TGTGCCAGCAGCTCTACAATGAACACTGAAGCTTTCTTT. Amino acids: CASSSTMNTEAFF.

CDR3 nucleotide sequence: TGTGCCAGCAGCATTTCCCCGGGACTAGCTTTAGATGAGCAGTTCTTC. As protein: CASSISPGLALDEQFF. The chain couples TRBV9 to TRBJ2-1, with 9 positions matching TRBD2. The CDR3 consists of 16 residues. The germline V gene has CDR1 SGDLS and CDR2 YYNGEE. Germline trimming cut 4 bases from V and 8 bases from J; bases unmatched to any gene: 13.

The rearrangement links TRBV3-1 (or the pseudogene TRBV3-2) to TRBJ2-3, with TRBD2 matching 10 bases. Germline lookup yields CDR1 LGHDT and CDR2 YNNKEL (reference sequence). There are 18 residues in the CDR3. Unmatched junction bases numbered 16, after V lost 4 bases and J lost 6 bases. The chain's CDR3 is CASSPSRGIAGGGDTQYF. CDR3 DNA sequence: TGTGCCAGCAGCCCCTCCAGAGGGATAGCGGGAGGTGGGGATACGCAGTATTTT.

The chain couples TRBV7-9 to TRBJ2-5; possibly TRBD2 for D (6 bases). The CDR3 loop spans 14 amino acids. Germline CDR1 and CDR2: SEHNR and FQNEAQ (reference sequence). Trimming took 5 bases from V and 5 from J, leaving 15 bases between them. The CDR3 loop reads CASSPGTHGETQYF. The CDR3 DNA reads TGTGCCAGCAGCCCCGGGACTCACGGGGAGACCCAGTACTTC. Drawing the rest from reference TRBV7-9 and TRBJ2-5, the complete variable domain is DTGVSQNPRHKITKRGQNVTFRCDPISEHNRLYWYRQTLGQGPEFLTYFQNEAQLEKSRLLSDRFSAERPKGSFSTLEIQRTEQGDSAMYLCASSPGTHGETQYFGPGTRLLVL.

This chain links TRBV5-1 with TRBJ2-1, with a tentative D call TRBD2 (7 bases). The CDR3 has 14 residues. With 7 bases removed from V and 8 bases from J, the gap between germline ends came to 19 bases. Germline V gene data show CDR1 as SGHRS and CDR2 as YFSETQ. The CDR3 DNA sequence: TGCGCCAGCTTGATGACCCCGGGGGGCGATGAGCAGTTCTTC. Amino acids: CASLMTPGGDEQFF.

The chain is built from TRBV30 and TRBJ1-6; perhaps TRBD1 as D (5 bases). The V end was cut by 1 base, the J end by 9 bases, with 13 bases between. The CDR3 length is 14 residues. In germline, CDR1 is GTSNPN, CDR2 SVGIG (reference sequence). CDR3 sequence (DNA): TGTGCCTGGAGTGGGGAGGGGACTGGTTCACCCCTCCACTTT. It translates to CAWSGEGTGSPLHF.